This passage covers 21 T cell receptor beta chains from one sample sequenced in a study of blood T cell repertoires in COVID-19. Clones were sequenced by immunoSEQ multiplex PCR, and TCRdb holds only the in-frame ones, with some missing. The data hold 310,000 or so clones, with 80% to 90% observed a single time. Specimen: peripheral blood. The receptors derive from a woman between 50 and 59 years old with acute or convalescent COVID-19.

Here the CDR3 reads CASKGHSPGGEQFF. The DNA of the CDR3 is TGCGCCAGCAAGGGACACTCACCCGGAGGTGAGCAGTTCTTC. The chain recombines TRBV10-1 with TRBJ2-1; D is possibly TRBD1 (6 bases). Trimming cost V 7 bases and J 9 bases, with 19 bases left between them. The CDR3 totals 14 residues. The V gene's germline CDR1 is WNHNN and CDR2 SYGVQD (reference sequence).

The rearrangement joins TRBV3-1 (or the pseudogene TRBV3-2) to TRBJ2-5; D may be TRBD2 (6 bases). CDR3 length equals 13 residues. Trimming cost V 1 base and J 6 bases, with 9 bases left between them. The germline V gene has CDR1 LGHDT and CDR2 YNNKEL (reference sequence). In DNA, the CDR3 is TGTGCCAGCAGCCAAGGGGACTGGCAGACCCAGTACTTC. It is translated as CASSQGDWQTQYF.

The rearrangement links TRBV2 to TRBJ2-1, with 7 nucleotides matching TRBD2. Trimming cost V 6 bases and J 1 base; bases outside gene matches: 3. Germline CDR1 and CDR2: SNHLY and FYNNEI. The CDR3 sequence is 14 residues long. For the CDR3, the DNA is TGTGCCAGCAGGGGCGGGGGTTCCTACAATGAGCAGTTCTTC. Protein: CASRGGGSYNEQFF.

This clone came up a few times. The chain recombines TRBV19 with TRBJ1-2; D gene unclear. V dropped 8 bases and J dropped 8 bases, with 9 bases sitting between them. The CDR3 is made up of 10 amino acids. Germline V CDR1 and CDR2: LNHDA, SQIVND (reference sequence). For the CDR3, the DNA is TGTGCCAGTGCTCAGTACGGCTACACCTTC. The encoded protein is CASAQYGYTF.

This rearrangement joins TRBV5-1 to TRBJ2-5; 8 nucleotides align to TRBD1. The length of the CDR3 is 14 residues. The junction had 4 bases not matched to a gene; V was cut back by 4 bases and J by 2 bases. Germline V CDR1 and CDR2: SGHRS, YFSETQ. CDR3: CASSHTGGQETQYF. The CDR3 DNA is TGCGCCAGCAGCCACACAGGGGGTCAAGAGACCCAGTACTTC.

The chain couples TRBV6-2 or TRBV6-3 to TRBJ2-4; the match to TRBD2 covers 13 bases. V shed 6 bases and J 0 bases; nucleotides not matched to a gene: 8. CDR1 is MNHEY and CDR2 is SVGEGT in the germline V gene. The CDR3 is 18 amino acids. CDR3 region: CASSSGTSGTLAKNIQYF. In DNA, the CDR3 is TGTGCCAGCAGCTCAGGGACTAGCGGGACTTTAGCCAAAAACATTCAGTACTTC.

This chain uses TRBV12-5 with TRBJ2-1; D unclear. The germline V gene encodes CDR1 LGHNT and CDR2 FRNRAP. V dropped 4 bases and J dropped 5 bases, with 18 bases sitting between them. The CDR3 runs 16 residues. The DNA for the CDR3 is TGTGCTAGTGGTTCGAAGACTCTTCCCTATAACAATGAGCAGTTCTTC. It codes for CASGSKTLPYNNEQFF.

The rearrangement joins TRBV19 to TRBJ1-1, with 8 positions matching TRBD1. This CDR3 spans 13 amino acids. The germline V gene has CDR1 LNHDA and CDR2 SQIVND (reference sequence). The J segment lost 7 bases and the V segment lost 4 bases, leaving 5 bases of the junction unmatched. Here the CDR3 reads CASSRRGQGEAFF. CDR3 in DNA: TGTGCCAGTAGTAGGAGAGGACAGGGTGAAGCTTTCTTT.

This chain connects TRBV5-1 to TRBJ1-2; D is possibly TRBD1 (6 bases). CDR3 length: 14 residues. V was pared by 0 bases and J by 3 bases, with 9 bases between. CDR1 SGHRS and CDR2 YFSETQ come from the germline V gene. The CDR3 spells CASSLAAGDYGYTF. The CDR3 DNA reads TGCGCCAGCAGCTTGGCGGCAGGGGACTATGGCTACACCTTC.

V usage is TRBV30 and J usage is TRBJ1-2, with D perhaps TRBD1 (5 bases). Trimming shortened V by 0 bases and J by 5 bases, and 13 bases separated the two germline ends. CDR3 length equals 14 residues. Germline CDR1 reads GTSNPN; CDR2 reads SVGIG (reference sequence). CDR3 loop: CAWSVHTGRYGYTF. The CDR3 DNA is TGTGCCTGGAGTGTACATACAGGCCGGTATGGCTACACCTTC.

The chain has TRBV12-3 or TRBV12-4 and TRBJ1-5; D gene ambiguous. V was trimmed by 3 bases and J by 5 bases, leaving 8 bases between them. The CDR3 has 13 amino acids. The CDR3 is CASSFNRDQPQHF. The DNA of the CDR3 is TGTGCCAGCAGTTTCAACCGAGATCAGCCCCAGCATTTT.

This clone was detected only once. V is TRBV30 and J is TRBJ2-2; D is possibly TRBD2 (6 bases). The CDR3 extends over 14 amino acids. The germline V and J ends were trimmed by 4 bases and 3 bases, with 12 bases remaining between them. CDR1 is GTSNPN, CDR2 SVGIG, per germline (reference sequence). The CDR3 protein is CAWKAGSHTGELFF. The CDR3 nucleotides are TGTGCCTGGAAAGCCGGGAGTCACACCGGGGAGCTGTTTTTT.

This chain uses TRBV5-1 with TRBJ1-4; D is perhaps TRBD1 (6 bases). V lost 4 bases to trimming and J lost 3 bases, with 10 bases between them. CDR1 SGHRS and CDR2 YFSETQ come from the germline V gene. This CDR3 region has 14 residues. The CDR3 here is CASSAQGPNEKLFF. CDR3 nucleotides: TGCGCCAGCAGCGCACAGGGCCCTAATGAAAAACTGTTTTTT.

The sample holds a few counts of this clone. This chain joins TRBV7-2 and TRBJ2-7, with D possibly matching TRBD1 (5 bases). This CDR3 has 13 amino acids. Germline lookup yields CDR1 SGHTA and CDR2 FQGNSA. Trimming took 5 bases from V and 5 from J, leaving 13 bases between them. The CDR3 DNA follows: TGTGCCAGCAGCGCAGGGTTTGTGCACGAGCAGTACTTC. It codes for CASSAGFVHEQYF.

A word on this clone: The identical CDR3 is also encoded by other nucleotide sequences in the sample. This rearrangement joins TRBV5-1 to TRBJ1-1; 8 positions match TRBD1. The CDR3 has 14 residues. Germline V gene data show CDR1 as SGHRS and CDR2 as YFSETQ. Germline trimming cut 4 bases from V and 3 bases from J; bases unmatched to any gene: 5. The CDR3 is CASSVGQGDTEAFF. CDR3 DNA sequence: TGCGCCAGCAGCGTTGGACAGGGAGACACTGAAGCTTTCTTT.

The chain employs TRBV12-5 and TRBJ2-6, with 10 bases aligning to TRBD1. There are 19 residues in the CDR3. J was trimmed by 2 bases and V by 4 bases; bases with no gene match: 11. The germline CDR1 and CDR2 sequences are LGHNT and FRNRAP. The CDR3 sequence is CASGSPPGQGRAGANVLTF. The CDR3, as DNA: TGTGCTAGTGGTTCCCCCCCGGGACAGGGGCGCGCTGGGGCCAACGTCCTGACTTTC.

This chain uses TRBV10-3 with TRBJ2-1, with 11 bases that match TRBD2. The junction had 8 bases not matched to a gene; V was cut back by 11 bases and J by 5 bases. The CDR3 extends over 14 amino acids. CDR1 and CDR2 (germline): ENHRY, SYGVKD. The CDR3 bases are TGTGCCGCCTCTACTAGCGGGGGAAACAATGAGCAGTTCTTC. Translating it yields CAASTSGGNNEQFF.

V gene TRBV7-2 combines with J gene TRBJ1-5, with a weak D call TRBD1 (5 bases). CDR3 length: 13 residues. Trimming took 11 bases from V and 5 from J, leaving 16 bases between them. Germline V CDR1 and CDR2: SGHTA, FQGNSA. CDR3 DNA sequence: TGTGCCGTCGGGCGGGACCGGGATCAGCCCCAGCATTTT. Its translation is CAVGRDRDQPQHF.

The V call is TRBV6-5, the J call TRBJ2-7; the D gene is possibly TRBD2 (5 bases). Germline CDR1 MNHEY, CDR2 SVGAGI. V lost 5 bases, J lost 3 bases, and 11 bases lay in between. The CDR3 has 13 amino acids. Written as DNA, the CDR3 is TGTGCCAGCAGTCGGAGGTTCAACTACGAGCAGTACTTC. Translated: CASSRRFNYEQYF.

The genes are TRBV18 and TRBJ2-7, with TRBD1 matching 7 bases. This CDR3 has 14 amino acids. Germline values: CDR1 KGHSH, CDR2 LQKENI. V was clipped by 3 bases and J by 3 bases; unmatched bases: 5. The CDR3 protein is CASSPGTAIYEQYF. CDR3 DNA sequence: TGTGCCAGCTCACCCGGGACAGCGATCTACGAGCAGTACTTC.

This clone was picked up a small number of times. The V call is TRBV19, the J call TRBJ1-3; unclear D gene. In germline, CDR1 is LNHDA, CDR2 SQIVND (reference sequence). The CDR3 spans 16 residues. The V end was cut by 6 bases, the J end by 4 bases, with 19 bases between. The CDR3 spells CASRSAGAGYGNTIYF. The CDR3 DNA is TGTGCCAGTAGATCCGCCGGAGCGGGGTACGGAAACACCATATATTTT.